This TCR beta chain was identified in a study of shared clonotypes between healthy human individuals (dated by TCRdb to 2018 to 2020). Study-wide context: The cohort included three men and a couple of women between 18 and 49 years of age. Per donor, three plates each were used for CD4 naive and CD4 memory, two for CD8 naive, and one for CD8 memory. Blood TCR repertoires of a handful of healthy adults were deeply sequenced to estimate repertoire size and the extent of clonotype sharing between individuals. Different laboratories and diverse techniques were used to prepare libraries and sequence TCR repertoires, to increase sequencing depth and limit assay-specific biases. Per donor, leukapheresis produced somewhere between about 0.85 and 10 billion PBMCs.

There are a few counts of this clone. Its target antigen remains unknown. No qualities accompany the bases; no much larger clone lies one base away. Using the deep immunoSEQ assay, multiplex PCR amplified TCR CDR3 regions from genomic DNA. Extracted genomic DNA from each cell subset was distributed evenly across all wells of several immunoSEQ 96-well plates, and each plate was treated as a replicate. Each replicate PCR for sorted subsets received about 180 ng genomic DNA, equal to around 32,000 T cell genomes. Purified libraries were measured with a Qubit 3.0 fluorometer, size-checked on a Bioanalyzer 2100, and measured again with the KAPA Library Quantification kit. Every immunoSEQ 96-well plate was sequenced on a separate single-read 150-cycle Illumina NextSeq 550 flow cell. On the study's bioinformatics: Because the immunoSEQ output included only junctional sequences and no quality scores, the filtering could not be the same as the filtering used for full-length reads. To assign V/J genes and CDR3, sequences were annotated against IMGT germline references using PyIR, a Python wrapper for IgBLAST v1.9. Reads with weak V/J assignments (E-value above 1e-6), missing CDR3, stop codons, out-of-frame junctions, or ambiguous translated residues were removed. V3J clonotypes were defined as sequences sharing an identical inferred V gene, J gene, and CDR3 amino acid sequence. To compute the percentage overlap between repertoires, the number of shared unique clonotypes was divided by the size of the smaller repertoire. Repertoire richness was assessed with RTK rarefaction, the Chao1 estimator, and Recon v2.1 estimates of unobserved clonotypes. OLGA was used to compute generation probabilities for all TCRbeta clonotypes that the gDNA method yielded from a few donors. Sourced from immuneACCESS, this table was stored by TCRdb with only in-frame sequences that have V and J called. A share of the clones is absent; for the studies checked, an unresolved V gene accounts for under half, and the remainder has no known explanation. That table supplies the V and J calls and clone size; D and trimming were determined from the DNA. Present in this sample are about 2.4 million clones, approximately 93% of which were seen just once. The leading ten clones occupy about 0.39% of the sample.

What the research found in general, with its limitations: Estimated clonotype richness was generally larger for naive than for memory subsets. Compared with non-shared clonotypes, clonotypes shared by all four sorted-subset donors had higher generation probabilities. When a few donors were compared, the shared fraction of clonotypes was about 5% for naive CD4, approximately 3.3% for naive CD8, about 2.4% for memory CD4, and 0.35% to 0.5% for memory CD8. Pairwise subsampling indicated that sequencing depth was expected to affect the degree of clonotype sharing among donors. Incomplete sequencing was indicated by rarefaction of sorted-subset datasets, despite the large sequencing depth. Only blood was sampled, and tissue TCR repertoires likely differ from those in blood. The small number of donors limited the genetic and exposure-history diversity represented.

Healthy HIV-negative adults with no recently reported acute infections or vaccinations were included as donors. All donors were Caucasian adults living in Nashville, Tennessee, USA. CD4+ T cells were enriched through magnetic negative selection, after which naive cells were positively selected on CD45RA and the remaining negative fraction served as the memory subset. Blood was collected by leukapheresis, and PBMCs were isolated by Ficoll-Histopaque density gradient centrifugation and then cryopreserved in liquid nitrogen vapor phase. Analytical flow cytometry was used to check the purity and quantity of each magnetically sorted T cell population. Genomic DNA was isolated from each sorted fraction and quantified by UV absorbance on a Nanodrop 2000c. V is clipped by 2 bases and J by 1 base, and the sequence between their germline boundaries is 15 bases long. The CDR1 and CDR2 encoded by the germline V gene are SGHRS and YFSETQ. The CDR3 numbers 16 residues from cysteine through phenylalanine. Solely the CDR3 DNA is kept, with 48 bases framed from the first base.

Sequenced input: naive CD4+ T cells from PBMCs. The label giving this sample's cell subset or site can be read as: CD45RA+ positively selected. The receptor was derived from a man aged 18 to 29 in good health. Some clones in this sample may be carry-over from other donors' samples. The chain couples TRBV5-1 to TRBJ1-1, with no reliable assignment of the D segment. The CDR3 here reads CASSLTVSTANTEAFF. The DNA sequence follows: TGCGCCAGCAGCTTAACAGTTAGTACTGCGAACACTGAAGCTTTCTTT.